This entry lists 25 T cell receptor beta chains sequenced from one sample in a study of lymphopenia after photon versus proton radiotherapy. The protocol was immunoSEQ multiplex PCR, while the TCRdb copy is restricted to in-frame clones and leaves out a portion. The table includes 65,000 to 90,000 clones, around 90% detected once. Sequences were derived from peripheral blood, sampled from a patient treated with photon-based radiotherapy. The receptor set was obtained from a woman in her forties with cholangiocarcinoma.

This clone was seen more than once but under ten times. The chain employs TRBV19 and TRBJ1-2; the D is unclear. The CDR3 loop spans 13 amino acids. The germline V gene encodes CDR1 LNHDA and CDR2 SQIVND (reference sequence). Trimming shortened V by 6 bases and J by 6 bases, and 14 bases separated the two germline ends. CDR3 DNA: TGTGCCAGTAGCTTGCAGAGGGCCCATGGCTACACCTTC. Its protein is CASSLQRAHGYTF.

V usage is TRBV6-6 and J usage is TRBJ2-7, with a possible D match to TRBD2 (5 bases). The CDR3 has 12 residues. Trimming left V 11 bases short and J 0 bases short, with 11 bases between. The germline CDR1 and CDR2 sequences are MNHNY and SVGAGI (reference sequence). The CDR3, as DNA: TGTGCCTCGGGCCGGGGCTCCTACGAGCAGTACTTC. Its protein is CASGRGSYEQYF.

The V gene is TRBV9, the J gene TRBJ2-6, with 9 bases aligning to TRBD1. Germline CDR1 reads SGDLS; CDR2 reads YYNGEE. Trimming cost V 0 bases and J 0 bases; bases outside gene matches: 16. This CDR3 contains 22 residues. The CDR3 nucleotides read TGTGCCAGCAGCGTAGCTCCCTCTCTAGGGGACAGGGTCCTCTCTGGGGCCAACGTCCTGACTTTC. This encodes CASSVAPSLGDRVLSGANVLTF.

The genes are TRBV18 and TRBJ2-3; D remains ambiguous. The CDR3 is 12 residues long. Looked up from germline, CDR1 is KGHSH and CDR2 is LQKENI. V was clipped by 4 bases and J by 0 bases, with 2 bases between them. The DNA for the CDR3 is TGTGCCAGCTCACATAGCACAGATACGCAGTATTTT. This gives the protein CASSHSTDTQYF.

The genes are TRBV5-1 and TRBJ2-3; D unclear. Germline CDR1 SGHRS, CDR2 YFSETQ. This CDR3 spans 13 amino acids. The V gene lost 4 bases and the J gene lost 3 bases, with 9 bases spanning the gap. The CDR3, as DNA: TGCGCCAGCAGCCTGACACTTACAGATACGCAGTATTTT. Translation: CASSLTLTDTQYF.

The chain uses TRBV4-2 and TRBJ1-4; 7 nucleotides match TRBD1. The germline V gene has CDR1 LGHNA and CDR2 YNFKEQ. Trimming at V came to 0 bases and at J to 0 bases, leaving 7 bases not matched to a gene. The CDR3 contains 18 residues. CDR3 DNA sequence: TGTGCCAGCAGCCAAGAACAGGGGATGGAGGCAACTAATGAAAAACTGTTTTTT. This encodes CASSQEQGMEATNEKLFF.

CDR3: CASRALTDTQYF. CDR3 sequence (DNA): TGTGCCAGCAGGGCACTCACAGATACGCAGTATTTT. The rearrangement joins TRBV7-2 to TRBJ2-3; D is undetermined. V shed 6 bases and J shed 2 bases, with 6 bases lying between them. Germline values: CDR1 SGHTA, CDR2 FQGNSA. This CDR3 has 12 residues.

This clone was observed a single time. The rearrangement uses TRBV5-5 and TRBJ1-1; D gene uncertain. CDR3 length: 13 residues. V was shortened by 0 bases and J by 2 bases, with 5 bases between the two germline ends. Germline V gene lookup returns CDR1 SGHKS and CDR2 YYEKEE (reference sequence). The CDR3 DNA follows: TGTGCCAGCAGCTTGGACCTAAACACTGAAGCTTTCTTT. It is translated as CASSLDLNTEAFF. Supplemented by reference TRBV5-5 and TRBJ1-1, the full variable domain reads DAGVTQSPTHLIKTRGQQVTLRCSPISGHKSVSWYQQVLGQGPQFIFQYYEKEERGRGNFPDRFSARQFPNYSSELNVNALLLGDSALYLCASSLDLNTEAFFGQGTRLTVV.

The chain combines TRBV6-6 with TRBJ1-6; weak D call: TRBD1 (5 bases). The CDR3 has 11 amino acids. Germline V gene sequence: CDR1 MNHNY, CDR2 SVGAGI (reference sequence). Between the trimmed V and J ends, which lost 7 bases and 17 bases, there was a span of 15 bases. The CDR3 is CASTSTRDFHF. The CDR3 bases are TGTGCCAGCACCTCGACCCGGGACTTCCACTTT.

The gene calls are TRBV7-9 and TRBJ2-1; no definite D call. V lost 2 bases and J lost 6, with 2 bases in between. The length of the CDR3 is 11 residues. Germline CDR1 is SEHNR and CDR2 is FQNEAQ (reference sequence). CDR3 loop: CASSLINEQFF. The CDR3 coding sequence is TGTGCCAGCAGCTTAATCAATGAGCAGTTCTTC.

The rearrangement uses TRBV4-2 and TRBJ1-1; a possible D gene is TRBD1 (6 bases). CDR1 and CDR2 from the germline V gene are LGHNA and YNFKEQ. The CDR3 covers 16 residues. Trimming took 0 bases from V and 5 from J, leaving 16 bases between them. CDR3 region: CASSQEMGGMGTEAFF. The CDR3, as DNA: TGTGCCAGCAGCCAAGAAATGGGGGGCATGGGGACTGAAGCTTTCTTT.

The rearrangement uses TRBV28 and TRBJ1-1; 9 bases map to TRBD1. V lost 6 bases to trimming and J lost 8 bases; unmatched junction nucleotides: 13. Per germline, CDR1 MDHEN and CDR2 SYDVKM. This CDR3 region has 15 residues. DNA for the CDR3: TGTGCCAGCAGACCCCTAGGACAGGGGTCTATAGAAGCTTTCTTT. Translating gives CASRPLGQGSIEAFF.

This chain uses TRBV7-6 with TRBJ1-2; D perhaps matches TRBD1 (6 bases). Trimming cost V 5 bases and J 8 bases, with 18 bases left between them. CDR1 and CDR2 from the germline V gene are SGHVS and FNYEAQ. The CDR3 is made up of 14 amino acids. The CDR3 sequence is CASSPTGQGRGYTF. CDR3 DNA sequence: TGTGCCAGCAGCCCAACAGGGCAGGGGAGAGGCTACACCTTC.

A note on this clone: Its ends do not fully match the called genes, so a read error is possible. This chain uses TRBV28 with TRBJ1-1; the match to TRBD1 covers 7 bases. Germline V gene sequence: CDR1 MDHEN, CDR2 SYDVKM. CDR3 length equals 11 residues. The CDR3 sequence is CASSLTGAKGF. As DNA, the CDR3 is TGTGCCAGCAGTCTTACAGGGGCTAAGGGCTTT.

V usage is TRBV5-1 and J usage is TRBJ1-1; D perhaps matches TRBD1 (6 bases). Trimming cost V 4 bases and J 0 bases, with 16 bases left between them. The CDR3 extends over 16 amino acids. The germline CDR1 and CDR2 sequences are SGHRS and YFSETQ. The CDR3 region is CASSVGAGAMNTEAFF. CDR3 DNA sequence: TGCGCCAGCAGCGTTGGGGCAGGGGCGATGAACACTGAAGCTTTCTTT.

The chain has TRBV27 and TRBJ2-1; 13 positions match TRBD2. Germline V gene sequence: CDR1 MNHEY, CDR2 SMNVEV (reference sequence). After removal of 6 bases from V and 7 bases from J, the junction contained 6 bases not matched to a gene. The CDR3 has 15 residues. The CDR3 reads CASRRTSGGPNEQFF. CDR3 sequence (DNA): TGTGCCAGCAGACGGACTAGCGGGGGACCTAATGAGCAGTTCTTC.

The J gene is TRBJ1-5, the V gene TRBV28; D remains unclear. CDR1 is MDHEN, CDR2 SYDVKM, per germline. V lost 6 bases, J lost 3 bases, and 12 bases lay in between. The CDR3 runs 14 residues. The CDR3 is CASRLGLVNQPQHF. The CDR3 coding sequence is TGTGCCAGCAGGCTGGGTTTAGTCAATCAGCCCCAGCATTTT.

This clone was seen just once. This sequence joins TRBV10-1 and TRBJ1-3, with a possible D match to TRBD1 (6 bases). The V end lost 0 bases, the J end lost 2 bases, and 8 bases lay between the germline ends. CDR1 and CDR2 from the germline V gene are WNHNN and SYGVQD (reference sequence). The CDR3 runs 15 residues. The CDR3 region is CASSESGGPGNTIYF. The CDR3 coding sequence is TGCGCCAGCAGTGAGTCAGGGGGACCTGGAAACACCATATATTTT.

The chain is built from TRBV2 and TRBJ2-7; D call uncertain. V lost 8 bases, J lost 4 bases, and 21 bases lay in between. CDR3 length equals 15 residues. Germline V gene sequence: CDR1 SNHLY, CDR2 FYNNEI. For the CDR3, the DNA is TGTGCCAGCTCGGGTAGGTGGGATAAGCGTTACGAGCAGTACTTC. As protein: CASSGRWDKRYEQYF.

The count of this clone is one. Written as DNA, the CDR3 is TGTGCCAGCAGCAAAGCTGAGGGAGGATATAGCAATCAGCCCCAGCATTTT. It is translated as CASSKAEGGYSNQPQHF. The chain is built from TRBV21-1 and TRBJ1-5. TRBV21-1 is annotated as a pseudogene. The CDR3 extends over 17 amino acids.

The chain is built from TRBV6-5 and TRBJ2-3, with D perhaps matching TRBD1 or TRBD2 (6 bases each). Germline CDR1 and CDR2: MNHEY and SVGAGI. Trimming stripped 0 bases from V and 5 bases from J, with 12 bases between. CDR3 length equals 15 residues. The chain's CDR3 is CASSYSEGEEDTQYF. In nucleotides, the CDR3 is TGTGCCAGCAGTTACTCAGAGGGGGAGGAAGATACGCAGTATTTT.

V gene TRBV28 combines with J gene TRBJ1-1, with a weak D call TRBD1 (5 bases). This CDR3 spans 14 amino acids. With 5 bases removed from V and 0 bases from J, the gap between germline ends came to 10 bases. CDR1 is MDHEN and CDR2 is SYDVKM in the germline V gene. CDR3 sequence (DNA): TGTGCCAGCAGTCCGACGGGGCTGAACACTGAAGCTTTCTTT. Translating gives CASSPTGLNTEAFF.

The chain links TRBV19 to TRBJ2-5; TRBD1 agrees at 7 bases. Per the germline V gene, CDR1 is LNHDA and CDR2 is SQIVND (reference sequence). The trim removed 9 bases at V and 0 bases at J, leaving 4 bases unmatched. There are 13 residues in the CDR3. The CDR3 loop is CASQQGNQETQYF. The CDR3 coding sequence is TGTGCCAGCCAACAGGGGAACCAAGAGACCCAGTACTTC.

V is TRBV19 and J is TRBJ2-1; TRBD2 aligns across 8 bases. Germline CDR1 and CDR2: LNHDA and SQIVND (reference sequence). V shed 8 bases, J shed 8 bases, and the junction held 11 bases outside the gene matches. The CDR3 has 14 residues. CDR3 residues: CASQRTSRYDEQFF. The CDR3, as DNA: TGTGCCAGTCAACGGACTAGCAGGTACGATGAGCAGTTCTTC.

The CDR3 protein is CASSPDSNQPQHF. In DNA, the CDR3 is TGCGCCAGCAGCCCGGACAGCAATCAGCCCCAGCATTTT. The rearrangement joins TRBV5-1 to TRBJ1-5; no definite D call. Germline loops: CDR1 SGHRS, CDR2 YFSETQ. CDR3 length: 13 amino acids. Trimming took 4 bases from V and 1 from J, leaving 6 bases between them.